What follows are 5 T cell receptor beta chains derived from one specimen sequenced in a study of blood T cell repertoires in COVID-19. Data came from immunoSEQ multiplex PCR; TCRdb stores just in-frame clones and leaves some out. The data hold over 200,000 clones, with approximately 88% observed a single time. The source material was peripheral blood. These receptors all stem from a man between 60 and 70 years old who had recovered from COVID-19.

The chain combines TRBV2 with TRBJ2-5; TRBD2 agrees at 11 bases. The CDR3 length is 15 residues. V shed 4 bases, J shed 5 bases, and the junction held 6 bases outside the gene matches. Germline-derived CDR1 and CDR2 are SNHLY and FYNNEI. The CDR3 DNA sequence: TGTGCCAGCAGTGCTGAGACTAGCGGGGCCGAGACCCAGTACTTC. Translating it yields CASSAETSGAETQYF. The full variable domain, in which reference TRBV2 and TRBJ2-5 provide the parts outside the CDR3, is EPEVTQTPSHQVTQMGQEVILRCVPISNHLYFYWYRQILGQKVEFLVSFYNNEISEKSEIFDDQFSVERPDGSNFTLKIRSTKLEDSAMYFCASSAETSGAETQYFGPGTRLLVL.

This clone occurred once. The CDR3 DNA sequence: TGTGCCAGCTCACCGGACAGGGTTTACAATGAGCAGTTCTTC. This gives the protein CASSPDRVYNEQFF. The gene calls are TRBV18 and TRBJ2-1; the match to TRBD1 covers 8 bases. CDR1 is KGHSH and CDR2 is LQKENI in the germline V gene. The CDR3 has 14 amino acids. With V trimmed by 3 bases and J by 4 bases, 2 bases remained unmatched.

CDR3 DNA: TGCAGTGCTAAAGTAGACACCATATATTTT. As protein: CSAKVDTIYF. J is TRBJ1-3 and V is TRBV20-1; unclear D gene. This CDR3 is 10 amino acids long. Germline V gene lookup returns CDR1 DFQATT and CDR2 SNEGSKA (reference sequence). The V gene lost 4 bases and the J gene lost 8 bases, with 6 bases spanning the gap.

This clone was seen a few times. CDR3 bases: TGTGCCAGCAGCTTAACCGGGGGCACAGATACGCAGTATTTT. Translated, it gives CASSLTGGTDTQYF. The rearrangement links TRBV7-3 to TRBJ2-3; a possible D gene is TRBD2 (5 bases). V dropped 0 bases and J dropped 1 base, with 5 bases sitting between them. The CDR3 spans 14 residues. Germline V gene lookup returns CDR1 SGHTA and CDR2 FQGTGA. The whole variable domain, remainder taken from reference TRBV7-3 and TRBJ2-3, is GAGVSQTPSNKVTEKGKYVELRCDPISGHTALYWYRQSLGQGPEFLIYFQGTGAADDSGLPNDRFFAVRPEGSVSTLKIQRTERGDSAVYLCASSLTGGTDTQYFGPGTRLTVL.

This chain uses TRBV10-2 with TRBJ2-1, with a weak D call TRBD1 (6 bases). The CDR3 has 14 residues. Trimming pared 7 bases from V and 4 bases from J, leaving 14 bases between. CDR1 WSHSY and CDR2 SAAADI come from the germline V gene. The CDR3 region has the DNA TGCGCCAGCAACGGACAGCCCTTATACAATGAGCAGTTCTTC. Its protein product is CASNGQPLYNEQFF.